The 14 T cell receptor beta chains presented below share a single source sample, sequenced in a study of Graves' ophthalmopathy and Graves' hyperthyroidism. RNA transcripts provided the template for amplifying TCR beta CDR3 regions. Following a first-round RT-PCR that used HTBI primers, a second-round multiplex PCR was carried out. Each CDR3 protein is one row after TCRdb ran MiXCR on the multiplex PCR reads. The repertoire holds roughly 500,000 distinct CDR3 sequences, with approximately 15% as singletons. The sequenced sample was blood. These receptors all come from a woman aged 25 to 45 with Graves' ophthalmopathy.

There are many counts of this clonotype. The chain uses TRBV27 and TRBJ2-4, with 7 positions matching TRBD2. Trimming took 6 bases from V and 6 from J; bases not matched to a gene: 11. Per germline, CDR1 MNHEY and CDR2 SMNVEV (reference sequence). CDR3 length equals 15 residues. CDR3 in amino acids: CASRAPGRAGNIQYF. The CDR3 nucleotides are TGTGCCAGCAGGGCCCCTGGGAGGGCTGGAAACATTCAGTACTTC.

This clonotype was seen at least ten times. Here the CDR3 DNA reads TGCGCCAGCAGCCCCTCGGGACTTCCTGGAAACACCATATATTTT. Encoded protein: CASSPSGLPGNTIYF. J is TRBJ1-3 and V is TRBV4-1, with D perhaps matching TRBD1 (5 bases). This CDR3 has 15 amino acids. Trimming took 4 bases from V and 2 from J, leaving 12 bases between them. Germline assignment: CDR1 MGHRA and CDR2 YSYEKL.

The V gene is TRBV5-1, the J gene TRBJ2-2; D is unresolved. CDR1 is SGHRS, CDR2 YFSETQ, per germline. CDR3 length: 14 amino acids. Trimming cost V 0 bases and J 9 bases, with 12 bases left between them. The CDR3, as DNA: TGCGCCAGCAGCTTGGAAATGGAGTCATGGGAGCTGTTTTTT. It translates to CASSLEMESWELFF.

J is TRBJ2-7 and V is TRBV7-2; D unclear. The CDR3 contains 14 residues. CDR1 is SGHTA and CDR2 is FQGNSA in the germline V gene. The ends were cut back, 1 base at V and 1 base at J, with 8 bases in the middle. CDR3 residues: CASSLVGESYEQYF. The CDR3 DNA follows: TGTGCCAGCAGCTTAGTAGGAGAGTCCTACGAGCAGTACTTC.

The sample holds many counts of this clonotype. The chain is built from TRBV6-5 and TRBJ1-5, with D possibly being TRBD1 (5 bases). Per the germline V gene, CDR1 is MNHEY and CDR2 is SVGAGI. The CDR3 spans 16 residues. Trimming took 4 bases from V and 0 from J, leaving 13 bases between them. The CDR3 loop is CASSFWDADSNQPQHF. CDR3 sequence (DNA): TGTGCCAGCAGTTTCTGGGACGCCGATAGCAATCAGCCCCAGCATTTT.

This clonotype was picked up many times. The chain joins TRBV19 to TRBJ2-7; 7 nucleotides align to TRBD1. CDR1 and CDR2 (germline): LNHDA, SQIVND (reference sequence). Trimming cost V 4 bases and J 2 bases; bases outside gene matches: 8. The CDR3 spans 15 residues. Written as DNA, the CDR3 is TGTGCCAGTAGTACCCAAGGGACAGCTACCTACGAGCAGTACTTC. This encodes CASSTQGTATYEQYF.

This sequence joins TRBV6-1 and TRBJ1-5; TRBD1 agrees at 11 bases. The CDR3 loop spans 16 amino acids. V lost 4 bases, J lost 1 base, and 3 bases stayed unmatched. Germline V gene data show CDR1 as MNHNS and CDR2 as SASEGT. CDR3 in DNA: TGTGCCAGCAGTGTGGGGACAGGGGGAAGCAATCAGCCCCAGCATTTT. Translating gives CASSVGTGGSNQPQHF.

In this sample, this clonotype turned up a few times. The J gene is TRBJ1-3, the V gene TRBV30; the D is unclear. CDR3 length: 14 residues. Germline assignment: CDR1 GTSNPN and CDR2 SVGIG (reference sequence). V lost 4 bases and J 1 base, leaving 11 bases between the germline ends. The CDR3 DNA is TGTGCCTGGACCCGGCGTGTTTCTGGAAACACCATATATTTT. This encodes CAWTRRVSGNTIYF.

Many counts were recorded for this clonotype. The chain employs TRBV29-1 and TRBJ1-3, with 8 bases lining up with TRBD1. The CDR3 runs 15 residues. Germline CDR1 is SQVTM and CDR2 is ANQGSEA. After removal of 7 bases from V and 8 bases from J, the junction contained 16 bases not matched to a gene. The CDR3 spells CSAPVRDRGEDTIYF. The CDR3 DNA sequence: TGCAGCGCCCCAGTCCGAGACAGGGGAGAGGACACCATATATTTT.

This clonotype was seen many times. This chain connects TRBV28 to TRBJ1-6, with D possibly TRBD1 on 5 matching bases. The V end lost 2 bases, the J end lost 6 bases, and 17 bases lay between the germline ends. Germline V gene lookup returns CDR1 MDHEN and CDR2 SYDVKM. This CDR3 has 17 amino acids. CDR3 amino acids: CASSLPGEGGGNSPLHF. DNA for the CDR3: TGTGCCAGCAGTTTACCGGGGGAAGGAGGTGGTAATTCACCCCTCCACTTT. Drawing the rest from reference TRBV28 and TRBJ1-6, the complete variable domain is DVKVTQSSRYLVKRTGEKVFLECVQDMDHENMFWYRQDPGLGLRLIYFSYDVKMKEKGDIPEGYSVSREKKERFSLILESASTNQTSMYLCASSLPGEGGGNSPLHFGNGTRLTVT.

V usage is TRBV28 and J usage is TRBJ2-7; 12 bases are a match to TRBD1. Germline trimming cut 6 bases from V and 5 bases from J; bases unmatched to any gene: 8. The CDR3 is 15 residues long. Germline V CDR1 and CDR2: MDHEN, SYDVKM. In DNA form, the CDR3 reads TGTGCCAGCAGCCACAGGGACAGGGGGCGGAACGAGCAGTACTTC. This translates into CASSHRDRGRNEQYF.

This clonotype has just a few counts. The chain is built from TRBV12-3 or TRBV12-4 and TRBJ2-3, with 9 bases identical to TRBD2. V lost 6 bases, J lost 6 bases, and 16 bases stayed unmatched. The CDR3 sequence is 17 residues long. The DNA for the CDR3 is TGTGCCAGCAGCCCCCGGATCCTAGCGGGAAGTAAGGATACGCAGTATTTT. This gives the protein CASSPRILAGSKDTQYF.

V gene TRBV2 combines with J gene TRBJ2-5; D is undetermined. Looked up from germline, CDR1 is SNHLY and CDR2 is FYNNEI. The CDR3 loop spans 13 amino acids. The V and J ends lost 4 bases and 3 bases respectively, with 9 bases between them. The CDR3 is CASSANTEETQYF. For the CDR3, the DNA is TGTGCCAGCAGTGCAAACACAGAAGAGACCCAGTACTTC. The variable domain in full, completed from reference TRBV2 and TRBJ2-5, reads EPEVTQTPSHQVTQMGQEVILRCVPISNHLYFYWYRQILGQKVEFLVSFYNNEISEKSEIFDDQFSVERPDGSNFTLKIRSTKLEDSAMYFCASSANTEETQYFGPGTRLLVL.

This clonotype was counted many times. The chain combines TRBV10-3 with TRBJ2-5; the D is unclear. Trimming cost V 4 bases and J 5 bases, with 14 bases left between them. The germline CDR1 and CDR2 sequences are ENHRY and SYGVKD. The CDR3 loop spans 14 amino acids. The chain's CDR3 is CAISVSESWETQYF. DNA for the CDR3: TGTGCCATCAGTGTGTCCGAGAGTTGGGAGACCCAGTACTTC.